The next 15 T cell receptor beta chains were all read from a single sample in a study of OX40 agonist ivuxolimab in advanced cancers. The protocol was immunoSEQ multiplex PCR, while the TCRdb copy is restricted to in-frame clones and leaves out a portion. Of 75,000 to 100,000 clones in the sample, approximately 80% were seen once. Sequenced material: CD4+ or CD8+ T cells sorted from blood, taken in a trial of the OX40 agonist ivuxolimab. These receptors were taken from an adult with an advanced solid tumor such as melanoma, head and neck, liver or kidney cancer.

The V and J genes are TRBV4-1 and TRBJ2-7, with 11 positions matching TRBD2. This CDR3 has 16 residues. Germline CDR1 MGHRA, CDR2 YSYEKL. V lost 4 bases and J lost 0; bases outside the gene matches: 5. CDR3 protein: CASSPPGTSGSYEQYF. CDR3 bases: TGCGCCAGCAGCCCTCCTGGGACTAGCGGCTCCTACGAGCAGTACTTC.

CDR3 nucleotides: TGTGCCAGCAGTTACTCTTGGACAGGGCAAGAAAAACTGTTTTTT. This gives the protein CASSYSWTGQEKLFF. The rearrangement links TRBV6-5 to TRBJ1-4; 8 bases align to TRBD1. The V segment lost 0 bases and the J segment 8 bases; nucleotides outside the gene matches: 5. CDR3 length equals 15 residues. From germline, CDR1 is MNHEY and CDR2 SVGAGI.

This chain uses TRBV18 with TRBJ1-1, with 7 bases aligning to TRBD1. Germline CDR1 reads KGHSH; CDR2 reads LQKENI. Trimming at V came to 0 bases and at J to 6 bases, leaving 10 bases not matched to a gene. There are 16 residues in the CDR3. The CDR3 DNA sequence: TGTGCCAGCTCACCACCGGGGCGACAGGGTGGCGCTGAAGCTTTCTTT. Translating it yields CASSPPGRQGGAEAFF. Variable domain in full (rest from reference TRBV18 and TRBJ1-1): NAGVMQNPRHLVRRRGQEARLRCSPMKGHSHVYWYRQLPEEGLKFMVYLQKENIIDESGMPKERFSAEFPKEGPSILRIQQVVRGDSAAYFCASSPPGRQGGAEAFFGQGTRLTVV.

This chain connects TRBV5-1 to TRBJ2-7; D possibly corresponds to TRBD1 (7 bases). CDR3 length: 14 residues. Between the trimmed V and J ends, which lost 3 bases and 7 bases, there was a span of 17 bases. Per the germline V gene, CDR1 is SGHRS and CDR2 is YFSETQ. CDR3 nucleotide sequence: TGCGCCAGCAGCTCGGGCAGGGGGGTAAGGGAGCAGTACTTC. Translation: CASSSGRGVREQYF.

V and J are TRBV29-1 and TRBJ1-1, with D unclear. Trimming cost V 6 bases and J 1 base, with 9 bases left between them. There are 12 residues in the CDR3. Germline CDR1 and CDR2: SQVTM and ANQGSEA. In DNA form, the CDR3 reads TGCAGCGTAGTACAGAGGAACACTGAAGCTTTCTTT. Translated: CSVVQRNTEAFF.

The CDR3 spells CASSLVWMGDSSYEQYF. CDR3 DNA: TGTGCCAGCAGCTTAGTTTGGATGGGGGACAGCTCCTACGAGCAGTACTTC. The chain is built from TRBV7-2 and TRBJ2-7; 7 bases are a match to TRBD1. The CDR3 sequence is 17 residues long. The J segment lost 0 bases and the V segment lost 1 base, leaving 9 bases of the junction unmatched. Germline V gene data show CDR1 as SGHTA and CDR2 as FQGNSA. Based on the CDR3 plus reference TRBV7-2 and TRBJ2-7, the full variable domain is GAGVSQSPSNKVTEKGKDVELRCDPISGHTALYWYRQSLGQGLEFLIYFQGNSAPDKSGLPSDRFSAERTGGSVSTLTIQRTQQEDSAVYLCASSLVWMGDSSYEQYFGPGTRLTVT.

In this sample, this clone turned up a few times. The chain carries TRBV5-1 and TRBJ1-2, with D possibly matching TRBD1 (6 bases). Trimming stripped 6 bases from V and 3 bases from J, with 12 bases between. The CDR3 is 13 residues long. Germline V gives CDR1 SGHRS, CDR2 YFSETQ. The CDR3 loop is CASTPTGDYGYTF. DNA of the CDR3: TGCGCCAGCACCCCGACAGGCGACTATGGCTACACCTTC.

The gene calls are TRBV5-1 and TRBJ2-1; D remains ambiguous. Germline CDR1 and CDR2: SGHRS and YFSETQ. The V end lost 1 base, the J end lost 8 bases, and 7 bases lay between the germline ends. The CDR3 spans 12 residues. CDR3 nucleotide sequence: TGCGCCAGCAGCTTGCTGGGTCATGAGCAGTTCTTC. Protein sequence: CASSLLGHEQFF.

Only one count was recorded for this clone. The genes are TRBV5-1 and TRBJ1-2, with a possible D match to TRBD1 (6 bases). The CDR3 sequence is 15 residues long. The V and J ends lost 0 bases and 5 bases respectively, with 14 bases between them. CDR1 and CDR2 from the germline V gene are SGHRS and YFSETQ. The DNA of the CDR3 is TGCGCCAGCAGCTTGGTATTCGGGGGCAAGTATGGCTACACCTTC. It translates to CASSLVFGGKYGYTF.

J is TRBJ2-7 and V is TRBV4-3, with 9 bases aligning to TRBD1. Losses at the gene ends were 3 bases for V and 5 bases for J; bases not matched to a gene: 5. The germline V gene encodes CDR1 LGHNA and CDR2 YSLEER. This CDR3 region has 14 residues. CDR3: CASSQPGQGDEQYF. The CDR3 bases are TGCGCCAGCAGCCAGCCGGGACAGGGCGACGAGCAGTACTTC.

CDR3 DNA: TGCGCCAGCAGCCCGGACCGTCCTCAGCTCCAGTATTTT. Translating gives CASSPDRPQLQYF. The chain has TRBV5-1 and TRBJ2-3; D unclear. Trimming stripped 4 bases from V and 12 bases from J, with 18 bases between. Per the germline V gene, CDR1 is SGHRS and CDR2 is YFSETQ. This CDR3 region has 13 residues.

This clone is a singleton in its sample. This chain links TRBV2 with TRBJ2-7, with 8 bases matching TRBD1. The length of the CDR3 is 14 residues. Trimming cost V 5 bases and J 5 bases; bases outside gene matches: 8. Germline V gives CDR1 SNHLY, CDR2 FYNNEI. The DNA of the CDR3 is TGTGCCAGCAGTTTGACAGGGGTTAGCCACGAGCAGTACTTC. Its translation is CASSLTGVSHEQYF.

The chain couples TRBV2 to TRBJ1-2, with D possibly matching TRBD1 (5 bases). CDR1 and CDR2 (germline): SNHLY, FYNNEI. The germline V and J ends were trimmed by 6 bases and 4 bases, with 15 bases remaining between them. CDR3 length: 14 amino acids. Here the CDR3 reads CASRPDIKAYGYTF. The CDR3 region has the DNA TGTGCCAGCAGGCCGGACATTAAAGCCTATGGCTACACCTTC. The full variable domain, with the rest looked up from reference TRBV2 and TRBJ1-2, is EPEVTQTPSHQVTQMGQEVILRCVPISNHLYFYWYRQILGQKVEFLVSFYNNEISEKSEIFDDQFSVERPDGSNFTLKIRSTKLEDSAMYFCASRPDIKAYGYTFGSGTRLTVV.

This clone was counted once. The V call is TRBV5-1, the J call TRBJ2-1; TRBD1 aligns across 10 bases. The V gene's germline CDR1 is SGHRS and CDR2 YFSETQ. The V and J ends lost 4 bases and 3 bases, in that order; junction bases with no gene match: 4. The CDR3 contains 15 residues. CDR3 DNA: TGCGCCAGCAGCCCCGGACAGGGGGGCTACAATGAGCAGTTCTTC. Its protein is CASSPGQGGYNEQFF. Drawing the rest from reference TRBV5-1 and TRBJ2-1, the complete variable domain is KAGVTQTPRYLIKTRGQQVTLSCSPISGHRSVSWYQQTPGQGLQFLFEYFSETQRNKGNFPGRFSGRQFSNSRSEMNVSTLELGDSALYLCASSPGQGGYNEQFFGPGTRLTVL.

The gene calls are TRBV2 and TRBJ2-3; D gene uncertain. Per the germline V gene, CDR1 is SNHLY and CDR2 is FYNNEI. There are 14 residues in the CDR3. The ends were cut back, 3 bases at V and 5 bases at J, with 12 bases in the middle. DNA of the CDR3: TGTGCCAGCAGTGATACTCGCGTTGGAGATACGCAGTATTTT. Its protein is CASSDTRVGDTQYF.